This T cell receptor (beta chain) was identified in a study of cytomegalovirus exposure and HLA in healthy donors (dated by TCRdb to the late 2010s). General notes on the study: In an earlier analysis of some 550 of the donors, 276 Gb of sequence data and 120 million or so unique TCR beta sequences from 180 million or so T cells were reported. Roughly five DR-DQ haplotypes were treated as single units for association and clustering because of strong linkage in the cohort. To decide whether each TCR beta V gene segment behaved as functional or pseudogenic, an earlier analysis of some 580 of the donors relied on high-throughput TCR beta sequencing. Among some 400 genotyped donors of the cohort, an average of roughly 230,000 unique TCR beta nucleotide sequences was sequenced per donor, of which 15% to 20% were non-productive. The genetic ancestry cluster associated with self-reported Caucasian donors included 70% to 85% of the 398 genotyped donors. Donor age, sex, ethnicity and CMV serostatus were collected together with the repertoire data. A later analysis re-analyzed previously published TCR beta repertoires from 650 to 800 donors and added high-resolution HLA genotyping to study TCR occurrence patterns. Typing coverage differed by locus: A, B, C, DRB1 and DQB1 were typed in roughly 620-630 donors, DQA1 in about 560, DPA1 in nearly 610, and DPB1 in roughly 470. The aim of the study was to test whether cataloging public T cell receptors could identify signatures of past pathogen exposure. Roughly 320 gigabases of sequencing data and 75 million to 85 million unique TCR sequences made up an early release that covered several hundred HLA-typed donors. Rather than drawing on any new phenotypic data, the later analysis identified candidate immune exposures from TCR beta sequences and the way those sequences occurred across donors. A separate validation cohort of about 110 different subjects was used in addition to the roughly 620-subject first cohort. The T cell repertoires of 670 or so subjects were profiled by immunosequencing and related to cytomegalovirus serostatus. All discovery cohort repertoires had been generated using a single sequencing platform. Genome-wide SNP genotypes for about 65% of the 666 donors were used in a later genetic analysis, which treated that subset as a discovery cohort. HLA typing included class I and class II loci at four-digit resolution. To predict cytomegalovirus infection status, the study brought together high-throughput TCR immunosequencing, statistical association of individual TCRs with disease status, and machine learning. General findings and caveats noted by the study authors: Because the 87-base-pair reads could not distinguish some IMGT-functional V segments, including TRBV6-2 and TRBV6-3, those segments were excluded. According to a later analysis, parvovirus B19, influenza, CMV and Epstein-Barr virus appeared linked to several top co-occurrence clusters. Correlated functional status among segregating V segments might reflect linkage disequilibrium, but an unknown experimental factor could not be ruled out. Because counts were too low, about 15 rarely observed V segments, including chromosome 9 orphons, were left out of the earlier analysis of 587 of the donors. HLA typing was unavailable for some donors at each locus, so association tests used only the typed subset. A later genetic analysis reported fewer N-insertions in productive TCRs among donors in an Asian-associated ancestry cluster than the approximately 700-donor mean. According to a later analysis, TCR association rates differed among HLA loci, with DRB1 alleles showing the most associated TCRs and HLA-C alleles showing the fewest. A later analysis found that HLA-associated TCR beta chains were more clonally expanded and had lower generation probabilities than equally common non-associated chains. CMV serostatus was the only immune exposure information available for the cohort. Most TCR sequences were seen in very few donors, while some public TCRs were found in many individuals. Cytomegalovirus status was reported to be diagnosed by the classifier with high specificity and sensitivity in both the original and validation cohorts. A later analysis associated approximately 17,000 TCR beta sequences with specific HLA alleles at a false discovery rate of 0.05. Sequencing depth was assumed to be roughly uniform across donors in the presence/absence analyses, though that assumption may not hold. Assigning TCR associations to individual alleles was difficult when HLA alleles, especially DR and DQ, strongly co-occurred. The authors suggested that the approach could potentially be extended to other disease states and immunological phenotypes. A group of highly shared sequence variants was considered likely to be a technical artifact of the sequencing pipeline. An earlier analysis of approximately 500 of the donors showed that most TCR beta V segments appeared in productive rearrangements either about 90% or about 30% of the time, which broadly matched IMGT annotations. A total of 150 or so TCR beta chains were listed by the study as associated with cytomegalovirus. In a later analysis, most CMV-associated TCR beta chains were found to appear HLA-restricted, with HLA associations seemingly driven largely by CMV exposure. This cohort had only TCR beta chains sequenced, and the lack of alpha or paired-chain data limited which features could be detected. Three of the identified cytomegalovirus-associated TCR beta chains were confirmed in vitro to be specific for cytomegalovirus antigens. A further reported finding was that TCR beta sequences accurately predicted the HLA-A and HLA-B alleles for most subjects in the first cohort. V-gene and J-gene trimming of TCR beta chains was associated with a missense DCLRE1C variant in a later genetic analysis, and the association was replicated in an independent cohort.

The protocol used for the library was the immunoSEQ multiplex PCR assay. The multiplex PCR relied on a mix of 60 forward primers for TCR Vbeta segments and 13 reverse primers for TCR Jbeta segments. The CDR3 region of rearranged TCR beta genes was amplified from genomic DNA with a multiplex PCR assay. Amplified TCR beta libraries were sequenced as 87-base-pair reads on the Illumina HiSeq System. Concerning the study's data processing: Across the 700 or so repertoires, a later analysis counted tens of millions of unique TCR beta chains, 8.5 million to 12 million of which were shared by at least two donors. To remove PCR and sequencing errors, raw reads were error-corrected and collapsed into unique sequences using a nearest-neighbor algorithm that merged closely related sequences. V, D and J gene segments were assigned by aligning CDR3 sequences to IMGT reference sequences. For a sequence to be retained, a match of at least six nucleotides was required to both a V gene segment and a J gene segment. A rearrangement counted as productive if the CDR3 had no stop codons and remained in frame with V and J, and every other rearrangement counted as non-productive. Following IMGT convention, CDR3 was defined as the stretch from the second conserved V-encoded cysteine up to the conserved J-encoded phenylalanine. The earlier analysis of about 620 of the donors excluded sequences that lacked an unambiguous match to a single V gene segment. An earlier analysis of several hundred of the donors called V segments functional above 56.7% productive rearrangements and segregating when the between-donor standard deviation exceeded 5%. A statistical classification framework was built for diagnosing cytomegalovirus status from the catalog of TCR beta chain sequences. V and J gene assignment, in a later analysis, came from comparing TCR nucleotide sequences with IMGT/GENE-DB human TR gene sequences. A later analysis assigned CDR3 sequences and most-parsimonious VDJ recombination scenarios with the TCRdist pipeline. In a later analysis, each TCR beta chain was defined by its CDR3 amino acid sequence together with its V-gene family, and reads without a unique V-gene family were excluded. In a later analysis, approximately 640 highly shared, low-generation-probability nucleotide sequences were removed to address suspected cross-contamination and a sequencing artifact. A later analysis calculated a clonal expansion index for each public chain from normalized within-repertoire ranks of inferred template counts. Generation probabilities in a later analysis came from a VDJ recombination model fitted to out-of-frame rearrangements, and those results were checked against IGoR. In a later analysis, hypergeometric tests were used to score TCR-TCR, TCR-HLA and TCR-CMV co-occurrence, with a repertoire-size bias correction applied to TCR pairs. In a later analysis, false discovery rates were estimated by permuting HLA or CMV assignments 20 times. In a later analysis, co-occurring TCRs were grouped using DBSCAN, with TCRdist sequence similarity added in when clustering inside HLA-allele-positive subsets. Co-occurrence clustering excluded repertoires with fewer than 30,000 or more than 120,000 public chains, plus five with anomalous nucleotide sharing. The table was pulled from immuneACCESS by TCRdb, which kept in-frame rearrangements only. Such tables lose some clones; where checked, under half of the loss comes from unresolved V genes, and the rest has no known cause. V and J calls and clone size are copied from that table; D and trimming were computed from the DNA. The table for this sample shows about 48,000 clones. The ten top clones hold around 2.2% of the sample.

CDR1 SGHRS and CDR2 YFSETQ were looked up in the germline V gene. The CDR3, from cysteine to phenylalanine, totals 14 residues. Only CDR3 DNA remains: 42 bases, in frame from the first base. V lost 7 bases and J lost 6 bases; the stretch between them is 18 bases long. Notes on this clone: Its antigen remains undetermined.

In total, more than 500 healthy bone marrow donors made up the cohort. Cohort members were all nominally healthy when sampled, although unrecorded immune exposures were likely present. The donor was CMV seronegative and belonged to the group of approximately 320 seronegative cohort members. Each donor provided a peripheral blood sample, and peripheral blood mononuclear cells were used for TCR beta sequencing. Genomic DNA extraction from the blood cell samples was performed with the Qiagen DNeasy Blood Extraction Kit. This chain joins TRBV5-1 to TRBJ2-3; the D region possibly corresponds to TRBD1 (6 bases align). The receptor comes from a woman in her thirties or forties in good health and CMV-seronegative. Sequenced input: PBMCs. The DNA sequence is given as TGCGCCAGCGGGGATCAGGGGCCTTCGGATACGCAGTATTTT. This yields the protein CASGDQGPSDTQYF.